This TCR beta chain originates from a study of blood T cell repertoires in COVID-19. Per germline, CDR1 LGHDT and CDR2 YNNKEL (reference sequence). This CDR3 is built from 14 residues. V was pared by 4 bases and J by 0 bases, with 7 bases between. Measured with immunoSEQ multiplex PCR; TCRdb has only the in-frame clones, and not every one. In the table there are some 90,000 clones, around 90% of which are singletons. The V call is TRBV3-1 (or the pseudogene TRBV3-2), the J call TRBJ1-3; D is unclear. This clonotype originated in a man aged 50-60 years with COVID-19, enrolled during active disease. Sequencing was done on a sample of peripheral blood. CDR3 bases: TGTGCCAGCAGCCCCTTTAGCTCTGGAAACACCATATATTTT. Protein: CASSPFSSGNTIYF.